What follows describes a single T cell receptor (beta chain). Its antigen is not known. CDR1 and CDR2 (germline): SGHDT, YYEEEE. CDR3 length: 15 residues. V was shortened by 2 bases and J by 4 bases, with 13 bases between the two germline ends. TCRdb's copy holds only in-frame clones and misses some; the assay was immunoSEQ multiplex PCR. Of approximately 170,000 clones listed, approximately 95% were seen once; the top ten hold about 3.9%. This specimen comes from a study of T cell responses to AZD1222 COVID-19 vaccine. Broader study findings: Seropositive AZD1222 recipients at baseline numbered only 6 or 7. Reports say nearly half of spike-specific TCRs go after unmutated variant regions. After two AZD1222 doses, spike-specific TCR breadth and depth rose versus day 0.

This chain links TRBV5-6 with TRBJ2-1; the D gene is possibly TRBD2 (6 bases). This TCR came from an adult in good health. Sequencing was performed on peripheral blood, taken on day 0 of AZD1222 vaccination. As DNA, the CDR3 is TGTGCCAGCAGCTTTAATTCGGCGGGGTACAATGAGCAGTTCTTC. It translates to CASSFNSAGYNEQFF.